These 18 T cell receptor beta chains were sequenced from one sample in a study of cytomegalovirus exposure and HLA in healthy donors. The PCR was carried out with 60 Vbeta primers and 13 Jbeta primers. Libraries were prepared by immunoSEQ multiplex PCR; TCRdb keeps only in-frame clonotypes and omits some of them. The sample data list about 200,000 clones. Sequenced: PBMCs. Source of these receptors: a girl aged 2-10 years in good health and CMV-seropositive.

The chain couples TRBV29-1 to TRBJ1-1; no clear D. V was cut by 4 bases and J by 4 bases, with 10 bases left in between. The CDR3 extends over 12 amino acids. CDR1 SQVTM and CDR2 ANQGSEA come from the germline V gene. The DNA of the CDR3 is TGCAGCGTTGCGCCGGTGAGCACTGAAGCTTTCTTT. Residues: CSVAPVSTEAFF. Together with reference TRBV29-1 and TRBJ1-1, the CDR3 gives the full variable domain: SAVISQKPSRDICQRGTSLTIQCQVDSQVTMMFWYRQQPGQSLTLIATANQGSEATYESGFVIDKFPISRPNLTFSTLTVSNMSPEDSSIYLCSVAPVSTEAFFGQGTRLTVV.

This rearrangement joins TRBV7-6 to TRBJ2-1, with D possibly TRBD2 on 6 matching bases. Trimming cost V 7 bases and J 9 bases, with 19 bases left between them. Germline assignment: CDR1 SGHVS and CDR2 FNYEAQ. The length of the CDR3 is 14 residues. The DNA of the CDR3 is TGTGCCAGCACGGCGGGAAGGGCTTTCGGTGAGCAGTTCTTC. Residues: CASTAGRAFGEQFF.

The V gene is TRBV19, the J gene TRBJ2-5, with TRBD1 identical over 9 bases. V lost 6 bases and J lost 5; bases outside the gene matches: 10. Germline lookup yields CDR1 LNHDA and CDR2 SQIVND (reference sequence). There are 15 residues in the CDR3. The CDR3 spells CASRARDRVGETQYF. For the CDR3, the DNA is TGTGCCAGTAGGGCCCGGGACAGGGTAGGCGAGACCCAGTACTTC.

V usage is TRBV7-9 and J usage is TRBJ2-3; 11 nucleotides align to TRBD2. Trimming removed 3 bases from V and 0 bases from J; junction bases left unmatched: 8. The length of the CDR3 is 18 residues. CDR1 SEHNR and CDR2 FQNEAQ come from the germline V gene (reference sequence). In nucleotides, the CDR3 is TGTGCCAGCAGCTTGTCGGTAGCGGGAGGGCTTAGCACAGATACGCAGTATTTT. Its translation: CASSLSVAGGLSTDTQYF.

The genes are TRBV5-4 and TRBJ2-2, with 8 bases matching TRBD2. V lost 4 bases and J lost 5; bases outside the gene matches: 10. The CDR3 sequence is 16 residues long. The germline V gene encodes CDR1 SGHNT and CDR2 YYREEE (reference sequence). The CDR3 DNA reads TGTGCCAGCAGCCCCCGGGGGGGAGCGGGGACCGGGGAGCTGTTTTTT. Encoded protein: CASSPRGGAGTGELFF.

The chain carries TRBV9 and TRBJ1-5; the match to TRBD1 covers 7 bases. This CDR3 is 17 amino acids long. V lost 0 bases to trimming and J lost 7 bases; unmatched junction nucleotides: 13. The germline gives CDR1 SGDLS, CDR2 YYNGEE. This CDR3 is CASSVDPGGWSEQPQHF. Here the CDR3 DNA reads TGTGCCAGCAGCGTAGATCCAGGGGGGTGGAGTGAGCAGCCCCAGCATTTT. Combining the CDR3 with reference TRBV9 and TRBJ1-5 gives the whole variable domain DSGVTQTPKHLITATGQRVTLRCSPRSGDLSVYWYQQSLDQGLQFLIQYYNGEERAKGNILERFSAQQFPDLHSELNLSSLELGDSALYFCASSVDPGGWSEQPQHFGDGTRLSIL.

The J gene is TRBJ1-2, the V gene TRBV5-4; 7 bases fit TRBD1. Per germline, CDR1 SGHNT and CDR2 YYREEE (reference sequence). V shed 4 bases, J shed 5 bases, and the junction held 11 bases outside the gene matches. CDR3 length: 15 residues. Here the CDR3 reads CASSRGGQIRYGYTF. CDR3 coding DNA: TGTGCCAGCAGCCGGGGGGGACAGATACGTTATGGCTACACCTTC. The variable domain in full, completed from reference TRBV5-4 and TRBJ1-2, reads ETGVTQSPTHLIKTRGQQVTLRCSSQSGHNTVSWYQQALGQGPQFIFQYYREEENGRGNFPPRFSGLQFPNYSSELNVNALELDDSALYLCASSRGGQIRYGYTFGSGTRLTVV.

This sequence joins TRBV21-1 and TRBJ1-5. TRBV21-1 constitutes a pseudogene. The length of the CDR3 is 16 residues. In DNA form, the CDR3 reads TGTGCCAGCAGCAAAAGGAGGAGCGATAGCAATCAGCCCCAGCATTTT. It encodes CASSKRRSDSNQPQHF.

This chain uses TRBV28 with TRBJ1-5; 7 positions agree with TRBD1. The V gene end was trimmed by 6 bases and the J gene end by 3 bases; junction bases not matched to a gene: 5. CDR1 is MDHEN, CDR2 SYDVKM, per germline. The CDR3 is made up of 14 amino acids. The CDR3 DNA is TGTGCCAGCAGACTCGGGACAGACAATCAGCCCCAGCATTTT. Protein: CASRLGTDNQPQHF.

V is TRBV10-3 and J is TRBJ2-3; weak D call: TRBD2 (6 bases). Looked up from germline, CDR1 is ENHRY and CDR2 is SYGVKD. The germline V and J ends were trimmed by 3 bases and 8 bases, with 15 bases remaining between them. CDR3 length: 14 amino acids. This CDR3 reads CAISDGGGGGTQYF. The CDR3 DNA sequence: TGTGCCATCAGTGACGGGGGAGGTGGGGGTACGCAGTATTTT.

The CDR3 bases are TGTGCCAGCAGCCTTCTGACTAGCATCGGCAATGAGCAGTTCTTC. Translating it yields CASSLLTSIGNEQFF. This rearrangement joins TRBV7-9 to TRBJ2-1, with TRBD2 matching over 7 bases. Unmatched junction bases numbered 10, after V lost 5 bases and J lost 6 bases. The CDR3 runs 15 residues. CDR1 is SEHNR, CDR2 FQNEAQ, per germline (reference sequence).

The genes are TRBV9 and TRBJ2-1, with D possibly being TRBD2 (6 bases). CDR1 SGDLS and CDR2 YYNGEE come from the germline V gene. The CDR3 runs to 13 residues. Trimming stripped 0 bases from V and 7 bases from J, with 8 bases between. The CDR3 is CASSVGDWNEQFF. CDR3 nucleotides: TGTGCCAGCAGCGTAGGGGACTGGAATGAGCAGTTCTTC.

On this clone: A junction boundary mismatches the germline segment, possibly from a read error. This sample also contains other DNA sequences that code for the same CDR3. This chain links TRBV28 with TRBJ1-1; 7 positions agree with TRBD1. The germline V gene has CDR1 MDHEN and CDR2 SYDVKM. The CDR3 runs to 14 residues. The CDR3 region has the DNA TGCGCCAGCAGACAGGGACAGTTAAACACTGAAGCTTTCTTT. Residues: CASRQGQLNTEAFF.

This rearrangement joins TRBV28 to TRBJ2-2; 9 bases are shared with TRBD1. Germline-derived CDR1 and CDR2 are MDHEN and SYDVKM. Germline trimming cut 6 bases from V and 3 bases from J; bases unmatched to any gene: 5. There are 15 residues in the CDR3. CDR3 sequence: CASSNRQGDTGELFF. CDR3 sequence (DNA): TGTGCCAGCAGCAACCGACAGGGGGACACCGGGGAGCTGTTTTTT.

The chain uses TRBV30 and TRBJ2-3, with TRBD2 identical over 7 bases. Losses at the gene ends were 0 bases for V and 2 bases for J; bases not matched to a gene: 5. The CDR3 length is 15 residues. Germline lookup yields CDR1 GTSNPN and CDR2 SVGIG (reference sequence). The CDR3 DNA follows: TGTGCCTGGAGTGTATACGGGAGGATCACAGATACGCAGTATTTT. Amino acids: CAWSVYGRITDTQYF.

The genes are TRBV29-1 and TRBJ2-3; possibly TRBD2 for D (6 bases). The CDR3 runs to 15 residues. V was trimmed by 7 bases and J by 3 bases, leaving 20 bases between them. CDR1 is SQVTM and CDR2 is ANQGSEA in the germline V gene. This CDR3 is CSGGVGTQSTDTQYF. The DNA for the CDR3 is TGCAGCGGAGGGGTAGGGACTCAATCGACAGATACGCAGTATTTT.

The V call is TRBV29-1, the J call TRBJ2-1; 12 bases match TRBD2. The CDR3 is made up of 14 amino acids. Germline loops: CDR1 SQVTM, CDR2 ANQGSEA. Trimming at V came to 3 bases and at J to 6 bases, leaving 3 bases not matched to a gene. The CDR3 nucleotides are TGCAGCGTTGACGGACTAGCGGGAATCAATGAGCAGTTCTTC. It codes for CSVDGLAGINEQFF.

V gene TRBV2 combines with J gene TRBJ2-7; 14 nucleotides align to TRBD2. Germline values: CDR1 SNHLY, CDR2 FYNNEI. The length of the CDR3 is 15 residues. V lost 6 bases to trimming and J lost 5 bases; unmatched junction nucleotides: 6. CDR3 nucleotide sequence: TGTGCCAGCAGCTCAGGGACTAGCGGGAGCAACGAGCAGTACTTC. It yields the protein CASSSGTSGSNEQYF.